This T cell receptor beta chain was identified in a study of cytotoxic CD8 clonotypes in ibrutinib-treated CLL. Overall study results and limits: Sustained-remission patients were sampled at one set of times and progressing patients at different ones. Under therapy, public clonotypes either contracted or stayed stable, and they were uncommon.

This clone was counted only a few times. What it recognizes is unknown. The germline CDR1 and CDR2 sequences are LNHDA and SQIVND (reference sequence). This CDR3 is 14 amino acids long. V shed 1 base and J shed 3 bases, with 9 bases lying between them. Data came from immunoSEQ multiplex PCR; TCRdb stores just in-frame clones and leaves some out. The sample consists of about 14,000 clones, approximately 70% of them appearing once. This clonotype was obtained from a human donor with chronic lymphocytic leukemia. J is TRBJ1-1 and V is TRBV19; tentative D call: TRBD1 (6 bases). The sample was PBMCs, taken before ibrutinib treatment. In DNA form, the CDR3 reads TGTGCCAGTAGTATAGGGCAGGGGTACACTGAAGCTTTCTTT. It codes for CASSIGQGYTEAFF.